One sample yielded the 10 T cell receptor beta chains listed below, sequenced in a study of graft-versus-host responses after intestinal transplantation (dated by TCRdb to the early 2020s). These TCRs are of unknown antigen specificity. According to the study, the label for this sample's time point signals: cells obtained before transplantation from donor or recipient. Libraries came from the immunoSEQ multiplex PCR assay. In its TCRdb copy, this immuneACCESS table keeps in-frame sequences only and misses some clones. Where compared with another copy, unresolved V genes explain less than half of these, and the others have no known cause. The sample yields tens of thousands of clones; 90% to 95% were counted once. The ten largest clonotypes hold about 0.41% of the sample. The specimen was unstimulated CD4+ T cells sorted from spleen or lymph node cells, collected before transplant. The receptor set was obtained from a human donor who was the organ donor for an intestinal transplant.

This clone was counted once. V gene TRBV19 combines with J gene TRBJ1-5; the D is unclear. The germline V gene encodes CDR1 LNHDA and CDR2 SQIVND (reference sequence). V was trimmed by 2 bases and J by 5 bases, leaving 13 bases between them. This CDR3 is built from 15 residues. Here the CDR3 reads CASSIKSTLYQPQHF. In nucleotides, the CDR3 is TGTGCCAGTAGTATAAAGAGTACCCTATATCAGCCCCAGCATTTT.

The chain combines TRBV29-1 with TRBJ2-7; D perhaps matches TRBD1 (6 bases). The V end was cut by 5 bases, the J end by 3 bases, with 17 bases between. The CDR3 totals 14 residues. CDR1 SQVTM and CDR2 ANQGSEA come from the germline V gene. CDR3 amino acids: CSVLDSLRFYEQYF. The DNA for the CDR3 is TGCAGCGTTTTGGACAGCCTAAGGTTCTACGAGCAGTACTTC.

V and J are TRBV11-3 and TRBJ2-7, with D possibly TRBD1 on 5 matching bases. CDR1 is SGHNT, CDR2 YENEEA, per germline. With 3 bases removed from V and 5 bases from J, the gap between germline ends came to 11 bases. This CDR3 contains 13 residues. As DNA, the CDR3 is TGTGCCAGCAGCTTCTCTCAGGGAAACGAGCAGTACTTC. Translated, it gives CASSFSQGNEQYF.

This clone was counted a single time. The chain's CDR3 is CASSSQSGNTIYF. The CDR3 DNA reads as TGTGCCAGCAGTTCCCAGTCTGGAAACACCATATATTTT. This chain joins TRBV27 and TRBJ1-3, with no clear D. Germline lookup yields CDR1 MNHEY and CDR2 SMNVEV (reference sequence). V was cut by 4 bases and J by 1 base, with 5 bases left in between. This CDR3 spans 13 amino acids.

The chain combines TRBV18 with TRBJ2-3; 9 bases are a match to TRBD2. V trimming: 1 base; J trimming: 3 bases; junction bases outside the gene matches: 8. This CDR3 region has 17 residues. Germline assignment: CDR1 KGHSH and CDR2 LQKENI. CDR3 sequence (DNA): TGTGCCAGCTCACCACGGGGTTGGAGCGGGGGGACAGATACGCAGTATTTT. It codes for CASSPRGWSGGTDTQYF.

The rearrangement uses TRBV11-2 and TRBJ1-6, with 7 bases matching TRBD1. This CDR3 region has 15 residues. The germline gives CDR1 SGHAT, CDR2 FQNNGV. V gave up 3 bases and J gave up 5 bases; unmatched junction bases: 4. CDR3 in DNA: TGTGCCAGCAGCTTTGACAGGGCCCATAATTCACCCCTCCACTTT. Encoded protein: CASSFDRAHNSPLHF.

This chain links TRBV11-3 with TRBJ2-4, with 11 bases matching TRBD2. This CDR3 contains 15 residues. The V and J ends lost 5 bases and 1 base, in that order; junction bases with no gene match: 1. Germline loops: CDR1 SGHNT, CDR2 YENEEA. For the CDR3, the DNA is TGTGCCAGCAGCGCTAGCGGGGGGGCCAAAAACATTCAGTACTTC. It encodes CASSASGGAKNIQYF.

The CDR3 protein is CASSPIAGGITDTQYF. The CDR3 DNA follows: TGCGCCAGCAGCCCGATAGCGGGGGGGATCACAGATACGCAGTATTTT. V is TRBV5-1 and J is TRBJ2-3, with 11 bases fitting TRBD2. The CDR3 has 16 residues. V gave up 4 bases and J gave up 2 bases; unmatched junction bases: 6. The germline gives CDR1 SGHRS, CDR2 YFSETQ.

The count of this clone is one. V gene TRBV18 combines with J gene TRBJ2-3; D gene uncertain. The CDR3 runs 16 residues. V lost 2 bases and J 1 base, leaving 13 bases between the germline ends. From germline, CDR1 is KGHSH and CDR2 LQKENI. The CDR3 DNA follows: TGTGCCAGCTCACCAAAGAGAGAGCACGGCACAGATACGCAGTATTTT. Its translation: CASSPKREHGTDTQYF.

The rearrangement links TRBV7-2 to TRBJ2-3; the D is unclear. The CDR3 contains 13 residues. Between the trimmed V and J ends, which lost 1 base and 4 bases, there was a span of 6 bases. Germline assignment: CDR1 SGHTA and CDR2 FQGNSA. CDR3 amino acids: CASSLEWSDTQYF. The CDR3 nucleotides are TGTGCCAGCAGCTTAGAGTGGTCAGATACGCAGTATTTT.